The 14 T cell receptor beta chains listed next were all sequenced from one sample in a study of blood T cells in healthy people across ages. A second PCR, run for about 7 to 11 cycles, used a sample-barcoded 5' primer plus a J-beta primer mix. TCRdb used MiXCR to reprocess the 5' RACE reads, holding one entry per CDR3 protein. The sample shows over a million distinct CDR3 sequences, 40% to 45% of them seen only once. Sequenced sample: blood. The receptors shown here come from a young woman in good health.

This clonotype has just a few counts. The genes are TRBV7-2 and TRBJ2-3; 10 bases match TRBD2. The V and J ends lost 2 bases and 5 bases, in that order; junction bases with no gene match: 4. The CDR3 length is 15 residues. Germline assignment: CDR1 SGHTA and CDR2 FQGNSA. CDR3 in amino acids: CASSLKRGGRDTQYF. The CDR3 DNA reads TGTGCCAGCAGCTTAAAGCGGGGGGGCAGAGATACGCAGTATTTT.

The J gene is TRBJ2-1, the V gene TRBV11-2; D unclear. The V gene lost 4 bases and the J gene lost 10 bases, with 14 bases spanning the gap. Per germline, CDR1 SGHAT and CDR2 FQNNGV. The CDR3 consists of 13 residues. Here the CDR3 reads CASSSKVGNEQFF. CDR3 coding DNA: TGTGCCAGCAGCTCCAAGGTGGGGAACGAGCAGTTCTTC.

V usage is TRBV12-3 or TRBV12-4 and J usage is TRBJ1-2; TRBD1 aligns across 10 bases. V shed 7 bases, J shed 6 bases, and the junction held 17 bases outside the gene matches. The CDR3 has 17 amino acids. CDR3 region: CASIKHPGDRGEDGYTF. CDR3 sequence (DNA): TGTGCCAGCATCAAACATCCAGGGGACAGGGGAGAGGATGGCTACACCTTC.

DNA for the CDR3: TGTGCCAGCAGTTGGACTAGCGGCCAGGGGAGGGACAATGAGCAGTTCTTC. It is translated as CASSWTSGQGRDNEQFF. The V and J genes are TRBV12-1 and TRBJ2-1; the table's D call TRBD2 went unverified against the DNA. TRBV12-1 is deemed a pseudogene. The CDR3 contains 17 residues.

The CDR3 loop reads CAVDTGQIMNTEAFF. The CDR3 DNA reads as TGTGCCGTGGACACAGGACAGATCATGAACACTGAAGCTTTCTTT. The chain carries TRBV30 and TRBJ1-1; tentatively, D is TRBD1 (6 bases). The CDR3 length is 15 residues. The V end lost 8 bases, the J end lost 0 bases, and 19 bases lay between the germline ends. Germline values: CDR1 GTSNPN, CDR2 SVGIG (reference sequence).

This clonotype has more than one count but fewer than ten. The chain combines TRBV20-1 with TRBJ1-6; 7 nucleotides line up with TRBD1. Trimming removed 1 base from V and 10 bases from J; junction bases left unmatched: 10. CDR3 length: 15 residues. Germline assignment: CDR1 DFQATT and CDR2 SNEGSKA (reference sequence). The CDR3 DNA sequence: TGCAGTGCTAGAGTACAGGGGCTTGTCGGCTCACCCCTCCACTTT. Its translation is CSARVQGLVGSPLHF.

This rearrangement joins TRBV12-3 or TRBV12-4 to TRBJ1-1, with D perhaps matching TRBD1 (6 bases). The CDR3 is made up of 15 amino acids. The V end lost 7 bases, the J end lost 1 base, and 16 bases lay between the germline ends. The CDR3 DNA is TGTGCCAGCACCTGGTCGGGGGGCCCGAACACTGAAGCTTTCTTT. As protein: CASTWSGGPNTEAFF.

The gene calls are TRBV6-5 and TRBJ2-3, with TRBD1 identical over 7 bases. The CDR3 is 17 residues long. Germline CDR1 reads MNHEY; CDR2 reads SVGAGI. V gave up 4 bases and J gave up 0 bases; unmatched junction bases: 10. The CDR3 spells CASSSEGAPISTDTQYF. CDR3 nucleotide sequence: TGTGCCAGCAGTTCAGAGGGGGCGCCCATTAGCACAGATACGCAGTATTTT.

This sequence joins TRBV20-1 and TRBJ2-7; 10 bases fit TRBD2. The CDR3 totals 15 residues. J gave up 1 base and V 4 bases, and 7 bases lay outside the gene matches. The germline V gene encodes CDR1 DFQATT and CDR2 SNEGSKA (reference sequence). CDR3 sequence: CSAIRGTSVSYEQYF. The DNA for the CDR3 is TGCAGTGCTATCAGAGGGACTAGCGTATCCTACGAGCAGTACTTC.

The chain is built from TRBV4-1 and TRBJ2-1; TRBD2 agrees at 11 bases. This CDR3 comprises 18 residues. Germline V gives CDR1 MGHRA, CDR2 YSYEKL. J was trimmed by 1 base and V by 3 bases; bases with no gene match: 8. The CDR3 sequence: CASSHGPGLAVSYNEQFF. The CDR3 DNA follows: TGCGCCAGCAGCCACGGCCCGGGACTAGCGGTGTCCTACAATGAGCAGTTCTTC.

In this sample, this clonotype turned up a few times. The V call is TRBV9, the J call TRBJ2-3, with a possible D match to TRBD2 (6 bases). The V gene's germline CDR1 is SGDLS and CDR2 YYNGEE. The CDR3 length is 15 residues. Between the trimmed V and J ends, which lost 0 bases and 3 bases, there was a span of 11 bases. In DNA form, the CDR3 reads TGTGCCAGCAGCGTAGGTGTTAGCGGAACAGATACGCAGTATTTT. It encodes CASSVGVSGTDTQYF.

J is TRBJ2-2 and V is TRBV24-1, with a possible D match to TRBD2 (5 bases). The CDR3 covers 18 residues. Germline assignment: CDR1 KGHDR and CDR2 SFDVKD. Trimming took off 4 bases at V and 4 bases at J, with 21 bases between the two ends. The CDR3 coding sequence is TGTGCCACCAGTGAATCTCGGAGGCAAAGCACGGGCACCGGGGAGCTGTTTTTT. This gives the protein CATSESRRQSTGTGELFF.

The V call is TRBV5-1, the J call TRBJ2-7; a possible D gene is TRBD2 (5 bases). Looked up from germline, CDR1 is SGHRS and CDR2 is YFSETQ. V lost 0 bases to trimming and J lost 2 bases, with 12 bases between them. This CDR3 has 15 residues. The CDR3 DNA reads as TGCGCCAGCAGCTTGGGCCTAGCTATTCCCTACGAGCAGTACTTC. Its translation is CASSLGLAIPYEQYF.

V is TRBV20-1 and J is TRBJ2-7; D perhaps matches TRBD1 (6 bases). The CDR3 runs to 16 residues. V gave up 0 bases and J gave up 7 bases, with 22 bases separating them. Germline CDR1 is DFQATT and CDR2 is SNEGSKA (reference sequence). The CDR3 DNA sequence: TGCAGTGCTAGAGACCATACAGGGAGATCCTACAATGAGCAGTACTTC. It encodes CSARDHTGRSYNEQYF.